The sequence of this TCR beta chain was determined in a study of CD8 T cells in ankylosing spondylitis. General study findings and limits: Researchers reportedly found disease-linked clones significantly enriched in matched ankylosing spondylitis synovial fluid. In synovial fluid and blood from reactive arthritis, some motif variants were previously reported. Blood from ankylosing spondylitis patients appeared to carry a characteristic roughly eight-variant TCR beta motif.

Only a few counts were recorded for this clonotype. The antigen is not known. Each CDR3 protein gets one entry after TCRdb re-called the 5' RACE reads with MiXCR. This repertoire shows some 700,000 distinct CDR3 sequences, roughly 19% found once; its top ten account for approximately 18%. From germline, CDR1 is SEHNR and CDR2 FQNEAQ (reference sequence). The CDR3 extends over 15 amino acids. V dropped 5 bases and J dropped 3; count of bases not matched to a gene: 7. V is TRBV7-9 and J is TRBJ1-5; TRBD1 matches at 7 bases. The sample was blood, either unsorted or a sorted T cell fraction (not recorded which). This receptor was obtained from a male donor with ankylosing spondylitis. CDR3 bases: TGTGCCAGCAGCAAGGGACAGATCGACAATCAGCCCCAGCATTTT. Translated, it gives CASSKGQIDNQPQHF. The entire variable domain, with the rest obtained from reference TRBV7-9 and TRBJ1-5, is as follows: DTGVSQNPRHKITKRGQNVTFRCDPISEHNRLYWYRQTLGQGPEFLTYFQNEAQLEKSRLLSDRFSAERPKGSFSTLEIQRTEQGDSAMYLCASSKGQIDNQPQHFGDGTRLSIL.